A selection of T cell receptor beta chains follows, all from one sample in a study of shared clonotypes between healthy human individuals. The repertoire was sequenced with immunoSEQ multiplex PCR; TCRdb's copy has only in-frame clones and lacks some. The sample yields over a million clones, roughly 96% seen once. Sequenced sample: naive CD4+ T cells sorted from blood. These receptors all stem from a young man in good health. CDR3s include the opening cysteine and the closing phenylalanine or tryptophan. The order of the fields is D gene, V gene, clone size, J gene, CDR3 DNA, CDR3 protein. D genes are given only for firm matches. Size values are once, few and many counts, or a class for expanded clones, and some rows have none.

TRBD2	TRBV27	once	TRBJ2-2	TGTGCCAGCAGTTTACTAGCGGGAGGAATGGGCACCGGGGAGCTGTTTTTT	CASSLLAGGMGTGELFF
TRBD2	TRBV27	NA	TRBJ2-3	TGTGCCACGGGACTATCTAGCACAGATACGCAGTATTTT	CATGLSSTDTQYF
TRBD2	TRBV6-5	NA	TRBJ2-5	TGTGCCAGCAGTCCCGGGACTAGCTCGGGAGCACAGTACTTC	CASSPGTSSGAQYF
NA	TRBV18	NA	TRBJ1-2	TGTGCCAGCTCACCACCGATAACTAACTATGGCTACACCTTC	CASSPPITNYGYTF
NA	TRBV18	NA	TRBJ2-2	TGTGCCAGCTCGCCACCCGGGACCACCGGGGAGCTGTTTTTT	CASSPPGTTGELFF
NA	TRBV29-1	NA	TRBJ2-7	TGCAGCGCGACTAGTTCCTACGAGCAGTACTTC	CSATSSYEQYF
NA	TRBV9	NA	TRBJ2-1	TGTGCCAGCAGCGTAGATCTGAGGCGTGAGCAGTTCTTC	CASSVDLRREQFF
TRBD2	TRBV25-1	NA	TRBJ2-1	TGTGCCAGCAGCCTAGCGGGCCCCGGCGATGAGCAGTTCTTC	CASSLAGPGDEQFF
NA	TRBV6-6	NA	TRBJ1-3	TGTGCCAGCAGCAAAGGGGGAGCTGGAAACACCATATATTTT	CASSKGGAGNTIYF
NA	TRBV10-2	NA	TRBJ1-1	TGCGCCAGCAGTGAGAGGTCCGCGAACACTGAAGCTTTCTTT	CASSERSANTEAFF
TRBD1	TRBV5-1	NA	TRBJ2-7	TGCGCCAGCAGCTTCTCCGGACAGGTTGGGCTCGAGCAGTACTTC	CASSFSGQVGLEQYF
TRBD1	TRBV6-5	NA	TRBJ1-5	TGTGCCAGCAGTGGCGGGACAGCTCAGCCCCAGCATTTT	CASSGGTAQPQHF
TRBD1	TRBV15	NA	TRBJ2-6	TGTGCCACCAGCAGAGTGACAGGGGCCGGCTCTGGGGCCAACGTCCTGACTTTC	CATSRVTGAGSGANVLTF
NA	TRBV10-1	NA	TRBJ1-1	TGCGCCAGCAAGGGCCCTGAAGCTTTCTTT	CASKGPEAFF
NA	TRBV11-2	once	TRBJ1-5	TGTGCCAGCAGCCCCAATTCGTGGTATAGCAATCAGCCCCAGCATTTT	CASSPNSWYSNQPQHF
TRBD1	TRBV11-2	NA	TRBJ2-4	TGTGCCAGCAGCCCCGGACAGGGGTTGACCAAAAACATTCAGTACTTC	CASSPGQGLTKNIQYF
TRBD2	TRBV28	NA	TRBJ2-7	TGTGCCAGCCTAAGCGGGAGCTCCTACGAGCAGTACTTC	CASLSGSSYEQYF
NA	TRBV12-2	NA	TRBJ1-1	TGTGCAAGTCGCACCCGACAGGGGGCGCGGGAGACTGAAGCTTTCTTT	CASRTRQGARETEAFF
NA	TRBV18	NA	TRBJ1-2	TGTGCCAGCTCACCACCTGACAGCCTAAAAGGGGATGGCTACACCTTC	CASSPPDSLKGDGYTF
NA	TRBV5-6	NA	TRBJ1-4	TGTGCCAGCAGCTCACAGCCCCCTAATGAAAAACTGTTTTTT	CASSSQPPNEKLFF
NA	TRBV27	NA	TRBJ2-3	TGTGCCAGCAGTTCTGACAGATTCGCAGATACGCAGTATTTT	CASSSDRFADTQYF
NA	TRBV28	NA	TRBJ1-5	TGTGCCACAAACTCCGGGACCGCAATCAAGCCCCAGCATTTT	CATNSGTAIKPQHF
NA	TRBV7-2	NA	TRBJ2-7	TGTGCCAGCAGCTTAGTGGGAGGATACGAGCAGTACTTC	CASSLVGGYEQYF
NA	TRBV9	NA	TRBJ2-5	TGTGCCAGCAGCGCAGGGACACAGGGCGAGACCCAGTACTTC	CASSAGTQGETQYF
TRBD2	TRBV29-1	NA	TRBJ2-1	TGCAGCGTTGAAGCCTTTGGCGGGAGTTCCTACAATGAGCAGTTCTTC	CSVEAFGGSSYNEQFF
NA	TRBV6-1	NA	TRBJ1-5	TGTGCCAGCTATCTCACGGCGGGCAGTAACCCGCATTTT	CASYLTAGSNPHF
TRBD2	TRBV7-2	once	TRBJ2-1	TGTGCCAGCAGCCCCCGGGGGGCCTACAATGAGCAGTTCTTC	CASSPRGAYNEQFF
NA	TRBV19	NA	TRBJ1-1	TGTGCCAGTAGTAATAGGAACACTGAAGCTTTCTTT	CASSNRNTEAFF
NA	TRBV7-9	NA	TRBJ2-5	TGTGCCAGCAGCTTGTTGGCGTACCAAGAGACCCAGTACTTC	CASSLLAYQETQYF
TRBD2	TRBV7-9	once	TRBJ2-1	TGTGCCAGCAGTTCCCGAGGCGGGGGGACCACCTACAATGAGCAGTTCTTC	CASSSRGGGTTYNEQFF
TRBD2	TRBV6-6	NA	TRBJ2-1	TGTGCCAGCAGACCAAAACTAGCGGGACACAATGAGCAGTTCTTC	CASRPKLAGHNEQFF
TRBD1	TRBV7-2	NA	TRBJ2-4	TGTGCCAGCACCCTGGACAGGGTAAACATTCAGTACTTC	CASTLDRVNIQYF
NA	TRBV28	NA	TRBJ2-1	TGTGCCAGCAATGCCGGGGATAATTGGTTCTTC	CASNAGDNWFF
TRBD1	TRBV4-1	NA	TRBJ2-5	TGCGCCAGCAGCCGAGGGGGCTTGGAGACCCAGTACTTC	CASSRGGLETQYF
NA	TRBV7-9	NA	TRBJ2-2	TGTGCCAGCAGCTACCGGGGCCATTCGGGCACCGGGGAGCTGTTTTTT	CASSYRGHSGTGELFF
NA	TRBV18	NA	TRBJ1-4	TGTGCCAGCTCACCACGGGTAGGGACAACTAATGAAAAACTGTTTTTT	CASSPRVGTTNEKLFF